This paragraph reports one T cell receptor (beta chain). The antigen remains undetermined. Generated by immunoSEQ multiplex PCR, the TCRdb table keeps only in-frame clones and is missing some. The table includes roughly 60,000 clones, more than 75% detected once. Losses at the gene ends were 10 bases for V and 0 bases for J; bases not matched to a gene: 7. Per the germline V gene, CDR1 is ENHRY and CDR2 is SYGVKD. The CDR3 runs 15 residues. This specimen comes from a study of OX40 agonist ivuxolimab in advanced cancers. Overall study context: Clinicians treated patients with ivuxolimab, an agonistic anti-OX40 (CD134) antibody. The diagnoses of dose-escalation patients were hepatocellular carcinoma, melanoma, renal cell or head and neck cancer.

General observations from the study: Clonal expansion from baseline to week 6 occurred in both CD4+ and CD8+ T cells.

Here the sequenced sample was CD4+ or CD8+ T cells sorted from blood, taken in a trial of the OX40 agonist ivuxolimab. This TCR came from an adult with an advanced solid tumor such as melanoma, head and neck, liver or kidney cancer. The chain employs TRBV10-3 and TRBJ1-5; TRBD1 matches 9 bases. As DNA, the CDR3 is TGTGCCACCGGACAGGGGACCTATAGCAATCAGCCCCAGCATTTT. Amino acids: CATGQGTYSNQPQHF.